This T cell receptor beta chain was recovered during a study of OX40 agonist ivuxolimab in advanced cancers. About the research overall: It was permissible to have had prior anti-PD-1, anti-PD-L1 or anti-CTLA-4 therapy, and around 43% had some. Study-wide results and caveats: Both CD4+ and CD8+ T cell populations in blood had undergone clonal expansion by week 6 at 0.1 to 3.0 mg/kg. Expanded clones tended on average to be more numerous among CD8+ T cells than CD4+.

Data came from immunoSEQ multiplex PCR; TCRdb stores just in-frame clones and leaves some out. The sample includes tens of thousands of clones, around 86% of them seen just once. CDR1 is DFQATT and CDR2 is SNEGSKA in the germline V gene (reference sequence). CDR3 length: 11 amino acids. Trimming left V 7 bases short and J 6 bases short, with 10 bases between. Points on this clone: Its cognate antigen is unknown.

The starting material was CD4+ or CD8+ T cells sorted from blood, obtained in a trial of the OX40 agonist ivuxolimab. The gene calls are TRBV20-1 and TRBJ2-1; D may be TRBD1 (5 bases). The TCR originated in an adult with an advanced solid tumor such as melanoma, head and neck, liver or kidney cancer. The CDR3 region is CSGTGGNEQFF. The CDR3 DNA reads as TGCAGTGGTACAGGTGGCAATGAGCAGTTCTTC.